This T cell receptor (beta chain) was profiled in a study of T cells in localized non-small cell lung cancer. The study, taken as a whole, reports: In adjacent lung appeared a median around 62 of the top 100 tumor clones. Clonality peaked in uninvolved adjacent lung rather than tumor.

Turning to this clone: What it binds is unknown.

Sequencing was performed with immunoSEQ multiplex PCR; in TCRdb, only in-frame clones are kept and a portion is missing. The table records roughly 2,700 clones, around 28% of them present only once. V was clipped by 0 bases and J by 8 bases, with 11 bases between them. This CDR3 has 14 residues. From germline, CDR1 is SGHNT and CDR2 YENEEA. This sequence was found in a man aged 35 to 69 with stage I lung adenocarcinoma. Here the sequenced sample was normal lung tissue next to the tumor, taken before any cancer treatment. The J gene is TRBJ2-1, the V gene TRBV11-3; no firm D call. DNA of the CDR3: TGTGCCAGCAGCTTAGACGGGCCTCTCGATGAGCAGTTCTTC. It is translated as CASSLDGPLDEQFF.